The 17 T cell receptor beta chains below were found in one sample sequenced in a study of shared clonotypes between healthy human individuals. Only in-frame clones appear in the TCRdb table, and some are missing; sequencing was by immunoSEQ multiplex PCR. The table lists a few million clones, 95% of them singletons. Specimen: naive CD4+ T cells sorted from blood. Specified subset: CD45RA+ positively selected. These receptors were taken from a man aged 18 to 30 in good health.

The chain has TRBV15 and TRBJ2-3, with unresolved D. Germline values: CDR1 LNHNV, CDR2 YYDKDF (reference sequence). The CDR3 consists of 14 residues. V gave up 1 base and J gave up 5 bases, with 10 bases separating them. The chain's CDR3 is CATSRVQVGDTQYF. DNA for the CDR3: TGTGCCACCAGCAGAGTTCAAGTCGGAGATACGCAGTATTTT.

This clone has a single count. Different DNA sequences within this sample yield the same CDR3. The chain has TRBV5-4 and TRBJ2-2; the match to TRBD1 covers 9 bases. Germline V gene sequence: CDR1 SGHNT, CDR2 YYREEE (reference sequence). This CDR3 comprises 14 residues. V lost 3 bases to trimming and J lost 6 bases; unmatched junction nucleotides: 3. The CDR3 protein is CASSSRQGAGELFF. CDR3 coding DNA: TGTGCCAGCAGCTCTAGACAGGGGGCCGGGGAGCTGTTTTTT.

V gene TRBV7-2 combines with J gene TRBJ1-5; D not resolved. Germline CDR1 and CDR2: SGHTA and FQGNSA. CDR3 length: 15 amino acids. V was trimmed by 0 bases and J by 0 bases, leaving 6 bases between them. CDR3 coding DNA: TGTGCCAGCAGCTTAGCGGTTCATAGCAATCAGCCCCAGCATTTT. Translating it yields CASSLAVHSNQPQHF.

The chain is built from TRBV5-4 and TRBJ1-1; D gene ambiguous. The CDR3 sequence is 11 residues long. The V gene lost 4 bases and the J gene lost 8 bases, with 9 bases spanning the gap. Germline V gene data show CDR1 as SGHNT and CDR2 as YYREEE (reference sequence). CDR3 loop: CASSTPQEAFF. The CDR3 DNA reads TGTGCCAGCAGCACTCCTCAGGAAGCTTTCTTT. Looking up the rest from reference TRBV5-4 and TRBJ1-1 gives the full variable domain: ETGVTQSPTHLIKTRGQQVTLRCSSQSGHNTVSWYQQALGQGPQFIFQYYREEENGRGNFPPRFSGLQFPNYSSELNVNALELDDSALYLCASSTPQEAFFGQGTRLTVV.

Regarding this clone: Different DNA sequences within this sample yield the same CDR3. The chain combines TRBV2 with TRBJ1-5; TRBD1 matches at 10 bases. Unmatched junction bases numbered 1, after V lost 6 bases and J lost 5 bases. CDR1 SNHLY and CDR2 FYNNEI come from the germline V gene. This CDR3 comprises 13 residues. In DNA, the CDR3 is TGTGCCAGCAGAGGACAGGGGGATCAGCCCCAGCATTTT. Amino acids: CASRGQGDQPQHF.

The CDR3 is CASTTSDRTDTQYF. The CDR3 region has the DNA TGTGCCAGCACCACTAGCGACCGCACAGATACGCAGTATTTT. The chain couples TRBV27 to TRBJ2-3, with 7 positions matching TRBD2. Germline CDR1 is MNHEY and CDR2 is SMNVEV (reference sequence). V trimming: 7 bases; J trimming: 1 base; junction bases outside the gene matches: 5. The CDR3 totals 14 residues.

The genes are TRBV28 and TRBJ2-1, with TRBD2 matching over 9 bases. The germline gives CDR1 MDHEN, CDR2 SYDVKM. The junction had 8 bases not matched to a gene; V was cut back by 7 bases and J by 1 base. The CDR3 runs 16 residues. The CDR3 protein is CASIEAGGASYNEQFF. CDR3 nucleotide sequence: TGTGCCAGCATAGAAGCGGGAGGTGCGTCCTACAATGAGCAGTTCTTC.

The chain employs TRBV4-3 and TRBJ2-7, with 9 bases lining up with TRBD2. CDR1 is LGHNA, CDR2 YSLEER, per germline. Unmatched junction bases numbered 6, after V lost 4 bases and J lost 5 bases. The CDR3 runs to 14 residues. DNA for the CDR3: TGCGCCAGCAGCCTTCTTAGCGGGAGCAACGAGCAGTACTTC. Its translation: CASSLLSGSNEQYF.

The chain is built from TRBV28 and TRBJ1-5; 7 bases are shared with TRBD1. This CDR3 has 18 amino acids. Germline V gene data show CDR1 as MDHEN and CDR2 as SYDVKM. The J segment lost 8 bases and the V segment lost 3 bases, leaving 19 bases of the junction unmatched. The CDR3 DNA reads TGTGCCAGCAGTTTCGCCCAATTTTACCGACAGGGTTGGGAGCCCCAGCATTTT. This sequence encodes CASSFAQFYRQGWEPQHF.

This chain uses TRBV7-2 with TRBJ2-3; 7 bases align to TRBD1. Germline V gives CDR1 SGHTA, CDR2 FQGNSA. The CDR3 totals 16 residues. With V trimmed by 1 base and J by 0 bases, 4 bases remained unmatched. CDR3 region: CASSLGQGPSTDTQYF. Here the CDR3 DNA reads TGTGCCAGCAGCTTAGGACAGGGCCCTAGCACAGATACGCAGTATTTT. The full variable domain, with the rest looked up from reference TRBV7-2 and TRBJ2-3, is GAGVSQSPSNKVTEKGKDVELRCDPISGHTALYWYRQSLGQGLEFLIYFQGNSAPDKSGLPSDRFSAERTGGSVSTLTIQRTQQEDSAVYLCASSLGQGPSTDTQYFGPGTRLTVL.

This clone appeared a single time. The genes are TRBV5-1 and TRBJ2-7, with 10 bases matching TRBD1. With V trimmed by 4 bases and J by 6 bases, 7 bases remained unmatched. The length of the CDR3 is 14 residues. CDR1 is SGHRS and CDR2 is YFSETQ in the germline V gene. CDR3 coding DNA: TGCGCCAGCAGCAGGACAGGGGGATTTCCCGAGCAGTACTTC. This gives the protein CASSRTGGFPEQYF. Full variable domain (rest looked up from reference TRBV5-1 and TRBJ2-7): KAGVTQTPRYLIKTRGQQVTLSCSPISGHRSVSWYQQTPGQGLQFLFEYFSETQRNKGNFPGRFSGRQFSNSRSEMNVSTLELGDSALYLCASSRTGGFPEQYFGPGTRLTVT.

The chain carries TRBV7-3 and TRBJ1-2; 7 bases are a match to TRBD1. CDR1 is SGHTA and CDR2 is FQGTGA in the germline V gene. The CDR3 runs to 12 residues. V lost 4 bases and J lost 8; bases outside the gene matches: 4. The DNA of the CDR3 is TGTGCCAGCAGCTCCCAGGGGGTCGGCTACACCTTC. It is translated as CASSSQGVGYTF.

The chain is built from TRBV18 and TRBJ2-3, with 7 bases that match TRBD1. The CDR3 has 14 residues. CDR1 is KGHSH and CDR2 is LQKENI in the germline V gene. V shed 3 bases and J 4 bases; nucleotides not matched to a gene: 4. This CDR3 reads CASSPGTAADTQYF. The DNA of the CDR3 is TGTGCCAGCTCACCTGGGACAGCAGCAGATACGCAGTATTTT. Looking up the rest from reference TRBV18 and TRBJ2-3 gives the full variable domain: NAGVMQNPRHLVRRRGQEARLRCSPMKGHSHVYWYRQLPEEGLKFMVYLQKENIIDESGMPKERFSAEFPKEGPSILRIQQVVRGDSAAYFCASSPGTAADTQYFGPGTRLTVL.

This sequence joins TRBV7-2 and TRBJ1-1; D is unresolved. The CDR3 extends over 12 amino acids. Trimming took 3 bases from V and 5 from J, leaving 7 bases between them. The germline V gene encodes CDR1 SGHTA and CDR2 FQGNSA. CDR3 bases: TGTGCCAGCAGCTTCATCGGAACTGAAGCTTTCTTT. Residues: CASSFIGTEAFF.

This clone was detected only once. Other DNA variants within this sample encode the same CDR3. The V call is TRBV5-4, the J call TRBJ2-5, with D perhaps given as TRBD1 or TRBD2 (5 bases each). V lost 4 bases, J lost 2 bases, and 12 bases lay in between. Per germline, CDR1 SGHNT and CDR2 YYREEE (reference sequence). The CDR3 runs 14 residues. The CDR3 loop is CASSPGTVQETQYF. CDR3 nucleotides: TGTGCCAGCAGCCCGGGGACGGTACAAGAGACCCAGTACTTC. Full variable domain (missing parts from reference TRBV5-4 and TRBJ2-5): ETGVTQSPTHLIKTRGQQVTLRCSSQSGHNTVSWYQQALGQGPQFIFQYYREEENGRGNFPPRFSGLQFPNYSSELNVNALELDDSALYLCASSPGTVQETQYFGPGTRLLVL.

In regard to this clone: Other DNA sequences from this sample encode an identical CDR3 as well. The chain uses TRBV7-6 and TRBJ2-2; no firm D call. CDR3 length: 14 residues. Trimming shortened V by 0 bases and J by 5 bases, and 7 bases separated the two germline ends. The germline V gene has CDR1 SGHVS and CDR2 FNYEAQ. Here the CDR3 DNA reads TGTGCCAGCAGCTTAGCGCGTGGTACCGGGGAGCTGTTTTTT. As protein: CASSLARGTGELFF.

As DNA, the CDR3 is TGTGCCAGCAGCTTGGAAATCGGGGTCGGAGGCTACACCTTC. It is translated as CASSLEIGVGGYTF. The chain joins TRBV5-6 to TRBJ1-2, with D unclear. The CDR3 is 14 residues long. V dropped 0 bases and J dropped 8 bases, with 14 bases sitting between them. Per germline, CDR1 SGHDT and CDR2 YYEEEE.